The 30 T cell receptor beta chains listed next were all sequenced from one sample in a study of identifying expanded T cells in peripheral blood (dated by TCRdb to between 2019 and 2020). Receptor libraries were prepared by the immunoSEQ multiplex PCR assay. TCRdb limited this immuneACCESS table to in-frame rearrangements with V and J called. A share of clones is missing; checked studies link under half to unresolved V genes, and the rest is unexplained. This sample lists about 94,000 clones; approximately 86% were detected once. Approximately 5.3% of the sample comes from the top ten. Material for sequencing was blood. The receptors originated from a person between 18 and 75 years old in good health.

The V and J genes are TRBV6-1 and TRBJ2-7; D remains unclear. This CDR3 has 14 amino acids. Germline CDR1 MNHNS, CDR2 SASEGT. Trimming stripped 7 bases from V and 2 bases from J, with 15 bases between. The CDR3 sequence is CASKTDTRTYEQYF. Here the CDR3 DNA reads TGTGCCAGCAAAACAGACACACGGACCTACGAGCAGTACTTC.

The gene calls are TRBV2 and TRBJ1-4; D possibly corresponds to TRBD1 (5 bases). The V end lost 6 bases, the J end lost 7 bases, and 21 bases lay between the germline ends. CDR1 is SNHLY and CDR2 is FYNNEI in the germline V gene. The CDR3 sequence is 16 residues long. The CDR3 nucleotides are TGTGCCAGCAGCGTCAGGGACTGGCTTGTTGTTGAAAAACTGTTTTTT. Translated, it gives CASSVRDWLVVEKLFF.

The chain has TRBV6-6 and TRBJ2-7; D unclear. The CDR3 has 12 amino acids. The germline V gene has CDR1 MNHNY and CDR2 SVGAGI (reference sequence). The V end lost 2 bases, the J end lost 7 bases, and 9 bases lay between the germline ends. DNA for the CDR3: TGTGCCAGCAGTTACGGGGAAAGGGAGCAGTACTTC. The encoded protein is CASSYGEREQYF.

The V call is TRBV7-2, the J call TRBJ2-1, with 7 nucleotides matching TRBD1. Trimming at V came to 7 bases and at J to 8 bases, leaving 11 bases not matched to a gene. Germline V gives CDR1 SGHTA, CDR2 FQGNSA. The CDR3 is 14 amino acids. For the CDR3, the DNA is TGTGCCAGCAATCTGGGACAGCAGGGCCATGAGCAGTTCTTC. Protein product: CASNLGQQGHEQFF.

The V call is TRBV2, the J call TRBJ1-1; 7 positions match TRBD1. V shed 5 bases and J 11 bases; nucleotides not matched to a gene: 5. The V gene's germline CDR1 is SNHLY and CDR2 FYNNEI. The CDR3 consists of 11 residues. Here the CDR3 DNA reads TGTGCCAGCAGTCAGACAGGGAGGGCTTTCTTT. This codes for CASSQTGRAFF.

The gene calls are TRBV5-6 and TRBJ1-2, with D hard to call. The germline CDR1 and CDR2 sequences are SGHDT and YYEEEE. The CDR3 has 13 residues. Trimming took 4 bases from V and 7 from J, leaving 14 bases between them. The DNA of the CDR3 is TGTGCCAGCAGCCTGCCTCCTTCGGGTGGCTACACCTTC. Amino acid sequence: CASSLPPSGGYTF.

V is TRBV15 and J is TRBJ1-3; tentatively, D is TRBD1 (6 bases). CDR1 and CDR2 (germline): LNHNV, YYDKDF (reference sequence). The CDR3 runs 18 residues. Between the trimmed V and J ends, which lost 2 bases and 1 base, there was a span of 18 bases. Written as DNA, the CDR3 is TGTGCCACCAGCAGAACCCCGTTCGGGGGCAGATCTGGAAACACCATATATTTT. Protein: CATSRTPFGGRSGNTIYF.

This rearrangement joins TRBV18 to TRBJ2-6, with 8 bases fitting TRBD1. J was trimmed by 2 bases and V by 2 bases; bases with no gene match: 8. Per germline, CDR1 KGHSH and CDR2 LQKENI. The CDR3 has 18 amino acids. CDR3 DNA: TGTGCCAGCTCACCAAGACAGGGGCAAGTCGCTGGGGCCAACGTCCTGACTTTC. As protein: CASSPRQGQVAGANVLTF.

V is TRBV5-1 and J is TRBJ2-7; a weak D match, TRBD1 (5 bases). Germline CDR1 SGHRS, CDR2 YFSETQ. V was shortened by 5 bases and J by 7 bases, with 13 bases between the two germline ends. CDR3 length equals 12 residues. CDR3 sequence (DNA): TGCGCCAGCAGAAAAGGGGTTGGGGAGCAGTACTTC. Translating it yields CASRKGVGEQYF.

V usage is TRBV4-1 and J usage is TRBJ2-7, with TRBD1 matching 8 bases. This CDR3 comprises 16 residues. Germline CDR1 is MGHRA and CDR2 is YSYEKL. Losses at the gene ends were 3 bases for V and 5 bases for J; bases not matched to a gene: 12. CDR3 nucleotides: TGCGCCAGCAGCCACGCCGGCAGGGGGCGAGTCCACGAGCAGTACTTC. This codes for CASSHAGRGRVHEQYF.

CDR3 sequence (DNA): TGTGCCAGCAGCTTAGTCCCTCCCTCTTACACCTTC. This gives the protein CASSLVPPSYTF. This chain joins TRBV11-2 and TRBJ1-2; D not resolved. Between the trimmed V and J ends, which lost 1 base and 11 bases, there was a span of 11 bases. The CDR3 runs 12 residues. Germline V gene lookup returns CDR1 SGHAT and CDR2 FQNNGV.

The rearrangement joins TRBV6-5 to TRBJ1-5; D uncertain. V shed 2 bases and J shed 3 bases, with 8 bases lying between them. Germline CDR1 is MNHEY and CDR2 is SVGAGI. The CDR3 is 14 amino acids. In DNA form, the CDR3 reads TGTGCCAGCAGTTACGGGTTGGACAATCAGCCCCAGCATTTT. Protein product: CASSYGLDNQPQHF.

CDR3 region: CAWSQQGYQPQHF. DNA for the CDR3: TGTGCCTGGAGTCAACAGGGATATCAGCCCCAGCATTTT. The rearrangement links TRBV30 to TRBJ1-5; D perhaps matches TRBD1 (6 bases). Germline V CDR1 and CDR2: GTSNPN, SVGIG (reference sequence). This CDR3 is built from 13 residues. V was trimmed by 2 bases and J by 5 bases, leaving 10 bases between them. The full variable domain, its missing parts supplied by reference TRBV30 and TRBJ1-5, is SQTIHQWPATLVQPVGSPLSLECTVEGTSNPNLYWYRQAAGRGLQLLFYSVGIGQISSEVPQNLSASRPQDRQFILSSKKLLLSDSGFYLCAWSQQGYQPQHFGDGTRLSIL.

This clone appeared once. The CDR3 region has the DNA TGTGCCAGCAGGGACCGAGGACGCAATCAGCCCCAGCATTTT. Translated, it gives CASRDRGRNQPQHF. The V call is TRBV6-1, the J call TRBJ1-5; no definite D call. There are 14 residues in the CDR3. CDR1 and CDR2 from the germline V gene are MNHNS and SASEGT. Trimming left V 6 bases short and J 2 bases short, with 11 bases between.

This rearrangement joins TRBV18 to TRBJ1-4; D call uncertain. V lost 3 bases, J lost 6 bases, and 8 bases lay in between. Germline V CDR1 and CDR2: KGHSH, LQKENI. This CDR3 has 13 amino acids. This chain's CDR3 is CASSPLGDEKLFF. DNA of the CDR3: TGTGCCAGCTCACCTTTAGGAGATGAAAAACTGTTTTTT.

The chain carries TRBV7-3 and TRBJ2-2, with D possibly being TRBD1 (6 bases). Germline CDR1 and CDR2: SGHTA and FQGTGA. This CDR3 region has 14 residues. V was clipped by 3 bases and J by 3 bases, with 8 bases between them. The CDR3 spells CASSFHRDTGELFF. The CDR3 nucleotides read TGTGCCAGCAGCTTCCACAGGGACACCGGGGAGCTGTTTTTT. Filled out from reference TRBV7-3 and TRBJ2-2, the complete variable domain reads GAGVSQTPSNKVTEKGKYVELRCDPISGHTALYWYRQSLGQGPEFLIYFQGTGAADDSGLPNDRFFAVRPEGSVSTLKIQRTERGDSAVYLCASSFHRDTGELFFGEGSRLTVL.

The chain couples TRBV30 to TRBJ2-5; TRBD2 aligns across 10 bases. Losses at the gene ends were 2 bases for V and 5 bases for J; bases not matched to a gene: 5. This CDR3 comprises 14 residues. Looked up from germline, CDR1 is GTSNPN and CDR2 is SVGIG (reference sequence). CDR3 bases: TGTGCCTGGAGTCCCCTAGCGGGAGAGGAGACCCAGTACTTC. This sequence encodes CAWSPLAGEETQYF.

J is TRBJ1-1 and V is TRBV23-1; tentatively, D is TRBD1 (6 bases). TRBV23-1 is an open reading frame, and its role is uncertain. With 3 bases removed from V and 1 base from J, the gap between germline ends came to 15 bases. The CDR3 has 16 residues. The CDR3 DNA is TGCGCCAGCAGTCACTCGGACGGAGGGGGGAACACTGAAGCTTTCTTT. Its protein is CASSHSDGGGNTEAFF.

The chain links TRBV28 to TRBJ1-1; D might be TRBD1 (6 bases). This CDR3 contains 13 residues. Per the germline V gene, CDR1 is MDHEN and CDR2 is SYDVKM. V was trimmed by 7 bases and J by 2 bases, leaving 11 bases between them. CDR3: CASIRGDNTEAFF. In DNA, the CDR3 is TGTGCCAGCATTAGGGGGGACAACACTGAAGCTTTCTTT.

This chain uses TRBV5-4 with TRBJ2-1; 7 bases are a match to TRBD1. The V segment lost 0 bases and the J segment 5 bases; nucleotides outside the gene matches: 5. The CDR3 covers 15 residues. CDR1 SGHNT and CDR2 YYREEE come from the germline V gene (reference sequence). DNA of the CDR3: TGTGCCAGCAGCTTGGACAGGGGCGAACACAATGAGCAGTTCTTC. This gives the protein CASSLDRGEHNEQFF.

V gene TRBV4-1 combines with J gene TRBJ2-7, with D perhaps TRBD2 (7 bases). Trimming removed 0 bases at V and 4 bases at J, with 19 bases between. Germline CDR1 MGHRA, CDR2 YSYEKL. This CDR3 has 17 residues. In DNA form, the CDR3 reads TGCGCCAGCAGCCAAGATCATGAGGGGGGGCCCTGGTACGAGCAGTACTTC. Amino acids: CASSQDHEGGPWYEQYF.

The DNA of the CDR3 is TGCGCCAGCAGCCAATTTACAGGGGGTACGAATTCACCCCTCCACTTT. It encodes CASSQFTGGTNSPLHF. The rearrangement links TRBV4-1 to TRBJ1-6, with TRBD1 matching 8 bases. CDR1 is MGHRA and CDR2 is YSYEKL in the germline V gene. V was pared by 2 bases and J by 7 bases, with 7 bases of the junction left unmatched. This CDR3 has 16 amino acids.

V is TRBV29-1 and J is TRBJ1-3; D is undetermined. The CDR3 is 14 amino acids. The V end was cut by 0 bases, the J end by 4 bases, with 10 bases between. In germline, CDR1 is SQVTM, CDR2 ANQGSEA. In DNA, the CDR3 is TGCAGCGTTGAAGAACAGCGGAAGGGAAACACCATATATTTT. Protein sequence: CSVEEQRKGNTIYF.

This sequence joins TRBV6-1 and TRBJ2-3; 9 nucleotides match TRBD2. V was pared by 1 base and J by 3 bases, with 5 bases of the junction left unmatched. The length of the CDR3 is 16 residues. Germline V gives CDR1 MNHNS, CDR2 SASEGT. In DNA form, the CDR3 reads TGTGCCAGCAGTGAAGTGCGGGAGGGCTATACAGATACGCAGTATTTT. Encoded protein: CASSEVREGYTDTQYF.

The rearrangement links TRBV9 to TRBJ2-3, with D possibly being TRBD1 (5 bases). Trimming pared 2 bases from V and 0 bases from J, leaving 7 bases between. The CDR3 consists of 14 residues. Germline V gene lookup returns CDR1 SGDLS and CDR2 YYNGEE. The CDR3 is CASSVGHSTDTQYF. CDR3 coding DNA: TGTGCCAGCAGCGTTGGACATAGCACAGATACGCAGTATTTT.

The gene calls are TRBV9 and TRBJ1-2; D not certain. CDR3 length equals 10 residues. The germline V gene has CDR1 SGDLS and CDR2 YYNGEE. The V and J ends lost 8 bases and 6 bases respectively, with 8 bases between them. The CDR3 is CASRGDGYTF. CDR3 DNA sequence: TGTGCCAGTCGCGGGGATGGCTACACCTTC.

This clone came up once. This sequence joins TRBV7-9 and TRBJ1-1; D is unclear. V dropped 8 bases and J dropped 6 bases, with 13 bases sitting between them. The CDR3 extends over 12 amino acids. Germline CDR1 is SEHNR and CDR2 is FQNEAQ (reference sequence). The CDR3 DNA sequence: TGTGCCAGCTCCAGGCCGTCTCCTGAAGCTTTCTTT. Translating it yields CASSRPSPEAFF.

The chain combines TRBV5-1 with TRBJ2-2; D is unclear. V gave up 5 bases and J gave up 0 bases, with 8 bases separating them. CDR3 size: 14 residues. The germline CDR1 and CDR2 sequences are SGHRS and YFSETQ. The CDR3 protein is CASRPGANTGELFF. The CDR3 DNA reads TGCGCCAGCAGACCAGGCGCGAACACCGGGGAGCTGTTTTTT.

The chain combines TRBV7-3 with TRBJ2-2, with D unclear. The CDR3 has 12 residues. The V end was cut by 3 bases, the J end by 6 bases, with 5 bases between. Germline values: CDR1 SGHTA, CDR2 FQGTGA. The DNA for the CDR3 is TGTGCCAGCAGCTTGAAACCCGGGGAGCTGTTTTTT. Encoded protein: CASSLKPGELFF.

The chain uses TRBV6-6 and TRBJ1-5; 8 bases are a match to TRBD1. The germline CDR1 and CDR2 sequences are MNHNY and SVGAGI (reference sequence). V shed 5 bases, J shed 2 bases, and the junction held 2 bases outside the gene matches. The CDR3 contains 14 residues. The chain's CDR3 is CASSGGQGNQPQHF. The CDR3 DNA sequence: TGTGCCAGCAGTGGGGGACAGGGCAATCAGCCCCAGCATTTT.